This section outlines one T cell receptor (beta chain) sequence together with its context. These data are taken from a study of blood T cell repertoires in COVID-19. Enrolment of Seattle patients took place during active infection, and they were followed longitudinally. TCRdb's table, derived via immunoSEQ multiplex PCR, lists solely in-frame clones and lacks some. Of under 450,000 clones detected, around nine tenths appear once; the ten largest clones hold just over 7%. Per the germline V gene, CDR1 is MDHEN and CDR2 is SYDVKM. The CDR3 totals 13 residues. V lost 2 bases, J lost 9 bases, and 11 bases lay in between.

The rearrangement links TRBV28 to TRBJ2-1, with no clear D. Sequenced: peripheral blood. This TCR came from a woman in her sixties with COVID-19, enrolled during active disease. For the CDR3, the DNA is TGTGCCAGCAGTTTAACCCTTAGCCGTGAGCAGTTCTTC. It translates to CASSLTLSREQFF.